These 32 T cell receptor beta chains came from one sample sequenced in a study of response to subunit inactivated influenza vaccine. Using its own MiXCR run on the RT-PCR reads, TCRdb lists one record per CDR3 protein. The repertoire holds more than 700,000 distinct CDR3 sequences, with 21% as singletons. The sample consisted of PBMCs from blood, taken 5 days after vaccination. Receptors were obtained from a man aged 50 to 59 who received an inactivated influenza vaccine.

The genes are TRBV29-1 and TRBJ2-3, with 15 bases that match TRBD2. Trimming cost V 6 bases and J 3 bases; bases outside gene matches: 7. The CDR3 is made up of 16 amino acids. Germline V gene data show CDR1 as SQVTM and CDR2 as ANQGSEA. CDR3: CSVGGLAGGITDTQYF. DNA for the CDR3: TGCAGCGTCGGGGGACTAGCGGGGGGAATTACAGATACGCAGTATTTT.

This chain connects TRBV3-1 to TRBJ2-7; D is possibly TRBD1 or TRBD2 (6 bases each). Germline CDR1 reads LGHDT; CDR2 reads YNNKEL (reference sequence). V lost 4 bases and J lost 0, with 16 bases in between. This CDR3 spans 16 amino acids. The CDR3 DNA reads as TGTGCCAGCAGCCGTTTCGAAGGGGGGAGCTCCTACGAGCAGTACTTC. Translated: CASSRFEGGSSYEQYF.

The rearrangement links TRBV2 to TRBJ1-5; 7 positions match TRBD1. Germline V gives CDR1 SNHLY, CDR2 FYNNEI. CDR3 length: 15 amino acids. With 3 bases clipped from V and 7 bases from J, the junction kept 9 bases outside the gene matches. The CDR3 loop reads CASSERQGSRQPQHF. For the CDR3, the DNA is TGTGCCAGCAGTGAGAGACAGGGATCTAGGCAGCCCCAGCATTTT.

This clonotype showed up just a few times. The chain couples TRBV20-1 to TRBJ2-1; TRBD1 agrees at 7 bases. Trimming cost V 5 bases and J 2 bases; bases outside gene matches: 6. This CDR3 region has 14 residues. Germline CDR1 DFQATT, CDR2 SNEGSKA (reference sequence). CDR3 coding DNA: TGCAGTGCTTTGGGACAGATGACCTACAATGAGCAGTTCTTC. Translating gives CSALGQMTYNEQFF.

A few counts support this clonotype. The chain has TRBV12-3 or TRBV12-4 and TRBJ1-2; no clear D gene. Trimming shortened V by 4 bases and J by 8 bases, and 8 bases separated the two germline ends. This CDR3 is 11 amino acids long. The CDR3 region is CASSSPVGYTF. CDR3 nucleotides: TGTGCCAGCAGTTCCCCAGTAGGCTACACCTTC.

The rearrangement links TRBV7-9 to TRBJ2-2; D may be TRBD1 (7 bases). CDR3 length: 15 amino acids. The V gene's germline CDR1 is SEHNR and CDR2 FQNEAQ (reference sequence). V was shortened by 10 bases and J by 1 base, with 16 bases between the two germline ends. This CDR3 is CATPTGRWNTGELFF. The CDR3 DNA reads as TGTGCCACTCCGACAGGGAGGTGGAACACCGGGGAGCTGTTTTTT.

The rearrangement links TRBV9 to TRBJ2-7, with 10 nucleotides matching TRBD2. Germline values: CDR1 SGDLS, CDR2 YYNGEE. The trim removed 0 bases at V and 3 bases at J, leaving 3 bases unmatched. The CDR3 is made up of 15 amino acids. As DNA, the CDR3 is TGTGCCAGCAGCGTAGCTAGCGGGAGTCGCTACGAGCAGTACTTC. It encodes CASSVASGSRYEQYF.

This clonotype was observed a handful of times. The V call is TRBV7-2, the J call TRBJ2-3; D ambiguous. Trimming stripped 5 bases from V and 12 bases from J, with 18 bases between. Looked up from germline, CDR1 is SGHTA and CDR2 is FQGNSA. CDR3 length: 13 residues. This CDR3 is CASSQRMATFQYF. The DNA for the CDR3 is TGTGCCAGCAGCCAAAGGATGGCGACTTTCCAGTATTTT.

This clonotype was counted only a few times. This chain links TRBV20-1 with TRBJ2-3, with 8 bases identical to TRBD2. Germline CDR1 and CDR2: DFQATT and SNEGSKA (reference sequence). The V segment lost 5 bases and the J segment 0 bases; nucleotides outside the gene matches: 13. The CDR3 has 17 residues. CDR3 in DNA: TGCAGTGCTTGTCCCGGGACTAGGGGCATTAGCACAGATACGCAGTATTTT. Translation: CSACPGTRGISTDTQYF.

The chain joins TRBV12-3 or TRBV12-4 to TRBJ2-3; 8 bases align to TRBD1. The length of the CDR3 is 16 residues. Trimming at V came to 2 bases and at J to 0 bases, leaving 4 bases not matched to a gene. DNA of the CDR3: TGTGCCAGCAGTTTAAGGGCAGGGGGCAGCACAGATACGCAGTATTTT. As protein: CASSLRAGGSTDTQYF.

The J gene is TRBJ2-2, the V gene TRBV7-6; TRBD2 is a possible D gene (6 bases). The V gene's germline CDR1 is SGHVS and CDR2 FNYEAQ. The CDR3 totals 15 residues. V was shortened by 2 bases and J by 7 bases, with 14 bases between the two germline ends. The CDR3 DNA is TGTGCCAGCAGCTTAAGCCTAGCCGGGGGCGGGGAGCTGTTTTTT. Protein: CASSLSLAGGGELFF.

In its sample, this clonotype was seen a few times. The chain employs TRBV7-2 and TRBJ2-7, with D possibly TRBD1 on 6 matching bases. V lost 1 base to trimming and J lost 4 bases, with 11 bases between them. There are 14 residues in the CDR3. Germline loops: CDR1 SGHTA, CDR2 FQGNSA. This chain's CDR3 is CASSLVHREYEQYF. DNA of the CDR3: TGTGCCAGCAGCTTAGTTCACAGGGAGTACGAGCAGTACTTC.

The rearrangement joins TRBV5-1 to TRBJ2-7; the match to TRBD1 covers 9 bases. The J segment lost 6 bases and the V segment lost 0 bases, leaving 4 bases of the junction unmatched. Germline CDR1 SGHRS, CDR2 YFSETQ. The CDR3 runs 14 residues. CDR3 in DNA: TGCGCCAGCAGCTTGGTCGGGACAGGGCTCGAGCAGTACTTC. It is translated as CASSLVGTGLEQYF.

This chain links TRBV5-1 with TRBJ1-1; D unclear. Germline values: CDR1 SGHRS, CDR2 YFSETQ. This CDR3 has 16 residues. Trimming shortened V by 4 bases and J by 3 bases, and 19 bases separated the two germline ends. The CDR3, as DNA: TGCGCCAGCAGCCTAGGACCTAACTCGGGGTACACTGAAGCTTTCTTT. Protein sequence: CASSLGPNSGYTEAFF.

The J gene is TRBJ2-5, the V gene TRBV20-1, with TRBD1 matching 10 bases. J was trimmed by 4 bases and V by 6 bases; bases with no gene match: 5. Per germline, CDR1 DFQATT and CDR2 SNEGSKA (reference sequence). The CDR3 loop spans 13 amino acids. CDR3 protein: CSAQRTGGETQYF. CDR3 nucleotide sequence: TGCAGTGCGCAACGGACAGGGGGAGAGACCCAGTACTTC.

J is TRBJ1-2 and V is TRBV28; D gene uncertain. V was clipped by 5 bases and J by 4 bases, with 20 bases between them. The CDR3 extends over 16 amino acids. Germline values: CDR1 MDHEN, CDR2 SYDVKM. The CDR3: CASSEWTDLVSYGYTF. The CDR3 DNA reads TGTGCCAGCAGTGAGTGGACGGACCTTGTTAGCTATGGCTACACCTTC.

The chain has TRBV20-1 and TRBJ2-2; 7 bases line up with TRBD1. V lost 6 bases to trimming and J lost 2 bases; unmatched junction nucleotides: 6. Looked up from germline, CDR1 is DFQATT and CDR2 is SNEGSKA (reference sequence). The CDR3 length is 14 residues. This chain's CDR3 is CSAQGQSNTGELFF. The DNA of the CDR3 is TGCAGTGCGCAGGGACAGAGCAACACCGGGGAGCTGTTTTTT.

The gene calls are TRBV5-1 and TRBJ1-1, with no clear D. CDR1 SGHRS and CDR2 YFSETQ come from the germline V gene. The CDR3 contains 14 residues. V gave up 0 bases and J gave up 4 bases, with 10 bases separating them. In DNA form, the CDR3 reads TGCGCCAGCAGCTTGGTCCCGGGTGGCACTGAAGCTTTCTTT. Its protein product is CASSLVPGGTEAFF.

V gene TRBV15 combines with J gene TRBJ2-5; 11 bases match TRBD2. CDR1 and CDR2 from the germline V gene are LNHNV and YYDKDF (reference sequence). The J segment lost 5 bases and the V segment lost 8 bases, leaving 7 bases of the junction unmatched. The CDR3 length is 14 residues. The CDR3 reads CATYSGRATETQYF. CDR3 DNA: TGTGCCACCTATAGCGGGAGGGCCACGGAGACCCAGTACTTC. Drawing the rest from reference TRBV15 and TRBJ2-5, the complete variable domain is DAMVIQNPRYQVTQFGKPVTLSCSQTLNHNVMYWYQQKSSQAPKLLFHYYDKDFNNEADTPDNFQSRRPNTSFCFLDIRSPGLGDTAMYLCATYSGRATETQYFGPGTRLLVL.

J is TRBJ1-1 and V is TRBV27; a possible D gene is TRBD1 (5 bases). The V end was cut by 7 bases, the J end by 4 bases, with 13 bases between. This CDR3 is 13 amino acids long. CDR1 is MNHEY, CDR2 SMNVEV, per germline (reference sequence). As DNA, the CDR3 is TGTGCCAGCAACAACGTGGGGGGCACTGAAGCTTTCTTT. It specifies CASNNVGGTEAFF.

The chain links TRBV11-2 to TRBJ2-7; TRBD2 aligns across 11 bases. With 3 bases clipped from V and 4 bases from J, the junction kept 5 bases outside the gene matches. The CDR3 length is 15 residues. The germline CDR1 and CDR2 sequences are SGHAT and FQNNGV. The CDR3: CASSLATSGMYEQYF. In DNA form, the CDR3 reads TGTGCCAGCAGCTTGGCGACTAGCGGGATGTACGAGCAGTACTTC.

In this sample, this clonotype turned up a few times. CDR3 protein: CASSPVTGSYEQYF. Written as DNA, the CDR3 is TGTGCCAGCAGCCCGGTAACAGGCTCCTACGAGCAGTACTTC. This rearrangement joins TRBV3-1 to TRBJ2-7, with D possibly being TRBD1 (5 bases). Germline CDR1 and CDR2: LGHDT and YNNKEL (reference sequence). This CDR3 has 14 residues. The V end lost 4 bases, the J end lost 0 bases, and 10 bases lay between the germline ends.

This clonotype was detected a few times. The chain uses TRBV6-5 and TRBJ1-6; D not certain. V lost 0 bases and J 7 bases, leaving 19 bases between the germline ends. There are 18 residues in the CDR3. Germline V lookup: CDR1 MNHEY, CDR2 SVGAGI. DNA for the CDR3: TGTGCCAGCAGTTACTCGAATTTTAGGCCGGGAAGAAATTCACCCCTCCACTTT. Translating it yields CASSYSNFRPGRNSPLHF.

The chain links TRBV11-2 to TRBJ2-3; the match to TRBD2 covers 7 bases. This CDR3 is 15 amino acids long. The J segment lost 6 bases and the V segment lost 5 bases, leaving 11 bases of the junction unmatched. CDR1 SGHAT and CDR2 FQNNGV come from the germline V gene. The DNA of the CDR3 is TGTGCCAGCAGCCCCGGACTAGTTGGGGGGGATACGCAGTATTTT. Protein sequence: CASSPGLVGGDTQYF.

The CDR3 spells CASSNTGTSVADTQYF. The DNA of the CDR3 is TGTGCCAGCAGCAACACCGGGACTAGCGTGGCAGATACGCAGTATTTT. This chain joins TRBV6-1 and TRBJ2-3; TRBD2 matches at 10 bases. The CDR3 is 16 residues long. The germline CDR1 and CDR2 sequences are MNHNS and SASEGT. Trimming removed 6 bases from V and 4 bases from J; junction bases left unmatched: 10.

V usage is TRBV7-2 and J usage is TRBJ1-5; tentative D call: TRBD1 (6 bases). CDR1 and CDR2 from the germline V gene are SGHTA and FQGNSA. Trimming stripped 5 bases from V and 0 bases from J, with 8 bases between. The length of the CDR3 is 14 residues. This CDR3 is CASSDRNSNQPQHF. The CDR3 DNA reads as TGTGCCAGCAGCGACAGGAATAGCAATCAGCCCCAGCATTTT.

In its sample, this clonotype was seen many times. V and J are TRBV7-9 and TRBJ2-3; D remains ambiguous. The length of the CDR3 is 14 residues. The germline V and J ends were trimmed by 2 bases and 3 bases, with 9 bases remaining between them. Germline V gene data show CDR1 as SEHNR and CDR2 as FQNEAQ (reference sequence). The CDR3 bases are TGTGCCAGCAGCTTAACCGTGATGACAGATACGCAGTATTTT. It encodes CASSLTVMTDTQYF.

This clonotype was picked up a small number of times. CDR3 residues: CASSISGGARDTQYF. The CDR3 DNA follows: TGTGCCAGCAGTATTAGCGGGGGGGCTCGAGATACGCAGTATTTT. The chain is built from TRBV12-3 or TRBV12-4 and TRBJ2-3; 11 bases agree with TRBD2. With 5 bases clipped from V and 5 bases from J, the junction kept 6 bases outside the gene matches. The CDR3 consists of 15 residues.

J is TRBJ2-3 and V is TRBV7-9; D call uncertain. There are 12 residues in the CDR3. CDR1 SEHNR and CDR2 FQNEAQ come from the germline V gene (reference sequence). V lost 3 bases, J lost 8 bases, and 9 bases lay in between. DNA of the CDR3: TGTGCCAGCAGCTTCAACTCCGGTACGCAGTATTTT. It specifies CASSFNSGTQYF. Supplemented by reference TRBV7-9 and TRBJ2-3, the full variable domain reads DTGVSQNPRHKITKRGQNVTFRCDPISEHNRLYWYRQTLGQGPEFLTYFQNEAQLEKSRLLSDRFSAERPKGSFSTLEIQRTEQGDSAMYLCASSFNSGTQYFGPGTRLTVL.

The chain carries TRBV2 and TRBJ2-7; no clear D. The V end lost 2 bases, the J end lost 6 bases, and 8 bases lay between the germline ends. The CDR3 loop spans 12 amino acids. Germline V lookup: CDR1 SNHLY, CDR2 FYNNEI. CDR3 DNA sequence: TGTGCCAGCAGTGAATTTGGTAGCGAGCAGTACTTC. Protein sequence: CASSEFGSEQYF.

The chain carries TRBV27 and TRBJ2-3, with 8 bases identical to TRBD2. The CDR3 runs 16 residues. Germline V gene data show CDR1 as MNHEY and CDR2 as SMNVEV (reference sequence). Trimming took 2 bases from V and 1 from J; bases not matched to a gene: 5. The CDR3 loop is CASSLGVGGGTDTQYF. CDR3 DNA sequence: TGTGCCAGCAGTTTAGGAGTCGGGGGGGGCACAGATACGCAGTATTTT.

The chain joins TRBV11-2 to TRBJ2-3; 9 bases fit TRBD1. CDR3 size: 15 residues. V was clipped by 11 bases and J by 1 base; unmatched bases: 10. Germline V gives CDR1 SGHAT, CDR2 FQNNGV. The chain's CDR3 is CACSRDRVRTDTQYF. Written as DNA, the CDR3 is TGTGCCTGTTCCCGGGACAGGGTCCGCACAGATACGCAGTATTTT. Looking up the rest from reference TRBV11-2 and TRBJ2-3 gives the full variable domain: EAGVAQSPRYKIIEKRQSVAFWCNPISGHATLYWYQQILGQGPKLLIQFQNNGVVDDSQLPKDRFSAERLKGVDSTLKIQPAKLEDSAVYLCACSRDRVRTDTQYFGPGTRLTVL.